The clone carrying this T cell receptor beta chain appeared once. Original processing methods: Amplified reference gene primers provided the basis for estimating nucleated cell counts. The repertoire was sequenced with immunoSEQ multiplex PCR; TCRdb's copy has only in-frame clones and lacks some. The DNA gave D and trimming, while V, J and clone size come from that table. The data show 120,000 or so clones, with roughly nine tenths seen just once and 4% to 5% held by the top ten. The data are from a study of blood T cell repertoires in COVID-19. Study-wide background: PBMCs, B-cell-depleted T cells, or T cells were the source of the cDNA or gDNA that made up the material.

Material: peripheral blood. This receptor was obtained from a human donor in a cohort sampled during active COVID-19.

CDR3 nucleotides: TGTGCCAGCAGCTGGACAGGGGGCTCTCCTTGGGGCAATCAGCCCCAGCATTTT. Its translation: CASSWTGGSPWGNQPQHF. The V gene is TRBV5-8, the J gene TRBJ1-5; 11 bases match TRBD1. Trimming took 3 bases from V and 2 from J; bases not matched to a gene: 10. CDR3 length: 18 amino acids. CDR1 is SGHTS, CDR2 YDEGEE, per germline. Using reference TRBV5-8 and TRBJ1-5 for the parts outside the CDR3, the full variable domain is EAGVTQSPTHLIKTRGQQATLRCSPISGHTSVYWYQQALGLGLQFLLWYDEGEERNRGNFPPRFSGRQFPNYSSELNVNALELEDSALYLCASSWTGGSPWGNQPQHFGDGTRLSIL.